The clone carrying this TCR beta chain came up many times. These data originate in a study of regulatory T cells in long-lasting Graves disease. The time point denotes: newly diagnosed GD, antithyroid drugs for less than 3 months. Researchers made the TCR library from RNA that was extracted from PBMCs. The patients included were those that came from an endocrinology department in Xi'an, China. Both iRepertoire HTBI primers and Arm-PCR of CDR3 regions were used to build the TCR beta libraries. MiXCR was run by TCRdb on the multiplex PCR reads, yielding one entry per CDR3 protein. The data contain about 540,000 distinct CDR3 sequences, approximately 13% of them singletons. Per germline, CDR1 MNHEY and CDR2 SVGEGT. The CDR3 contains 12 residues. Trimming left V 0 bases short and J 4 bases short, with 3 bases between. The same sample was also used in a study of T cells in Graves' hyperthyroidism and ophthalmopathy. That study reports: HTBI primers drove first-round RT-PCR of the TCR CDR3.

The chain joins TRBV6-2 or TRBV6-3 to TRBJ2-5, with unresolved D. This clonotype was obtained from a man aged 30 to 45 with Graves disease. The sequencing here drew on peripheral blood mononuclear cells (PBMCs), taken at new diagnosis, from a patient treated with antithyroid drugs. The CDR3 DNA reads as TGTGCCAGCAGTTACTCAGGAGAGACCCAGTACTTC. Protein product: CASSYSGETQYF.